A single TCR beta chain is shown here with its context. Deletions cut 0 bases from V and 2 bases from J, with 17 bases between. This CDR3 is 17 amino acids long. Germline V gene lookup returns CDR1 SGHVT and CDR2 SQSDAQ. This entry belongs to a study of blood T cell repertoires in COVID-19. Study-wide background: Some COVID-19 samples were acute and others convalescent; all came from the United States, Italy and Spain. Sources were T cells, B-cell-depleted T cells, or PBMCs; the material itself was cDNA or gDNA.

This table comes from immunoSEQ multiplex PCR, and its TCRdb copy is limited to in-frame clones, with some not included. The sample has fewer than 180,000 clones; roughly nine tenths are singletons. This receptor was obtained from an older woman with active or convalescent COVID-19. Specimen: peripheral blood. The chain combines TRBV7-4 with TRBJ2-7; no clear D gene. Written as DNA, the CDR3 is TGTGCCAGCAGCTTAGCGCCTTATTTGTCTAGTCCCTACGAGCAGTACTTC. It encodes CASSLAPYLSSPYEQYF. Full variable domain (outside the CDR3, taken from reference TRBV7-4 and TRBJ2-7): GAGVSQSPRYKVAKRGRDVALRCDSISGHVTLYWYRQTLGQGSEVLTYSQSDAQRDKSGRPSGRFSAERPERSVSTLKIQRTEQGDSAVYLCASSLAPYLSSPYEQYFGPGTRLTVT.